One and the same sample provided the 30 T cell receptor beta chains below, sequenced in a study of post-analysis software for immune sequencing data. These TCRs' antigens remain unknown. Study-level results: Several TRBV segments were more frequent in patients than controls; TRBV5-6, TRBV5-1 and TRBV20-1 belonged to this group.

cDNA libraries for TCR beta contained unique molecular identifiers. Using its own MiXCR run on the PCR reads, TCRdb lists one record per CDR3 protein. The table lists more than 500,000 distinct CDR3 sequences, approximately 31% of them singletons. Material: blood. The receptors shown here come from a girl younger than 18 with multiple sclerosis.

The chain has TRBV12-3 or TRBV12-4 and TRBJ2-1; D remains ambiguous. The J call is doubtful: the DNA matches TRBJ2-7 better. The CDR3 length is 14 residues. As DNA, the CDR3 is TGTGCCAGCAGTTCCAGAGTAGGGTCCAATGAGCAGTACTTC. Protein product: CASSSRVGSNEQYF.

V and J are TRBV12-3 or TRBV12-4 and TRBJ2-5; D might be TRBD1 (7 bases). The J call may be wrong; the DNA end is better matched by TRBJ2-1. The CDR3 length is 14 residues. The CDR3 sequence is CASNAGGIQETQFF. CDR3 bases: TGTGCCAGCAACGCAGGGGGGATTCAAGAGACCCAGTTCTTC.

The CDR3 here is CAISERVDNQPQHF. In nucleotides, the CDR3 is TGTGCCATCAGTGAGAGGGTCGACAATCAGCCCCAGCATTTT. The chain couples TRBV10-3 to TRBJ1-5; unclear D gene. The V end lost 2 bases, the J end lost 3 bases, and 8 bases lay between the germline ends. The CDR3 runs to 14 residues. Germline values: CDR1 ENHRY, CDR2 SYGVKD.

A remark on this clonotype: Germline and junction disagree at one end, which may indicate a read error. The V call is TRBV7-7, the J call TRBJ1-1; 7 positions agree with TRBD1. Per the germline V gene, CDR1 is SSHAT and CDR2 is FNYEAQ (reference sequence). The CDR3 runs to 14 residues. The CDR3 here is CASSLLQGDTEAFF. CDR3 bases: TGTGCTAGCAGCTTGCTTCAGGGGGACACTGAAGCTTTCTTT.

The sample holds a few counts of this clonotype. The chain couples TRBV6-5 to TRBJ2-7; D uncertain. CDR1 and CDR2 (germline): MNHEY, SVGAGI. The CDR3 is 12 amino acids. The germline V and J ends were trimmed by 0 bases and 5 bases, with 5 bases remaining between them. DNA of the CDR3: TGTGCCAGCAGTTACTCGAAGAACGAGCAGTACTTC. It yields the protein CASSYSKNEQYF.

The chain joins TRBV4-1 to TRBJ2-3; TRBD2 agrees at 9 bases. The V gene end was trimmed by 0 bases and the J gene end by 2 bases; junction bases not matched to a gene: 9. Germline assignment: CDR1 MGHRA and CDR2 YSYEKL. This CDR3 region has 18 residues. CDR3 in DNA: TGCGCCAGCAGCCAAGATCTGGTGCTAGCGGGGTTCACAGATACGCAGTATTTT. The encoded protein is CASSQDLVLAGFTDTQYF.

Here the CDR3 reads CASSEQRRTEAFF. For the CDR3, the DNA is TGTGCCAGCAGTGAACAAAGGCGGACTGAAGCTTTCTTT. The chain employs TRBV6-1 and TRBJ1-1; D is unclear. The CDR3 runs 13 residues. Looked up from germline, CDR1 is MNHNS and CDR2 is SASEGT. The V end was cut by 2 bases, the J end by 5 bases, with 9 bases between.

The genes are TRBV5-1 and TRBJ1-1; D unresolved. V shed 0 bases and J shed 0 bases, with 6 bases lying between them. The length of the CDR3 is 14 residues. Germline V gene sequence: CDR1 SGHRS, CDR2 YFSETQ. The CDR3 reads CASSLGHLNTEAFF. The CDR3 DNA reads as TGCGCCAGCAGCTTGGGACACCTGAACACTGAAGCTTTCTTT.

The chain employs TRBV18 and TRBJ2-5; D assignment may be TRBD1 or TRBD2 (5 bases each). V was cut by 3 bases and J by 5 bases, with 10 bases left in between. The germline V gene has CDR1 KGHSH and CDR2 LQKENI. The CDR3 spans 13 residues. CDR3 region: CASSPSWGETQYF. The CDR3 coding sequence is TGTGCCAGCTCACCCAGCTGGGGGGAGACCCAGTACTTC.

This clonotype has only a few counts. The chain couples TRBV6-1 to TRBJ2-1, with D unresolved. This CDR3 contains 8 residues. Trimming took 8 bases from V and 8 from J, leaving 1 base between them. CDR1 is MNHNS and CDR2 is SASEGT in the germline V gene. The chain's CDR3 is CASDEQFF. The DNA of the CDR3 is TGTGCCAGCGATGAGCAGTTCTTC.

This clonotype was counted a few times. The rearrangement uses TRBV6-6 and TRBJ2-7; D possibly corresponds to TRBD2 (6 bases). Trimming pared 6 bases from V and 5 bases from J, leaving 17 bases between. CDR3 length: 14 amino acids. In germline, CDR1 is MNHNY, CDR2 SVGAGI (reference sequence). The CDR3 sequence is CASSRTKGGDEQYF. In DNA form, the CDR3 reads TGTGCCAGCAGCCGAACGAAGGGCGGGGACGAGCAGTACTTC.

This clonotype showed up just a few times. CDR3 nucleotide sequence: TGCAGTGCCGAGAGCGGGGGTTCCTTCTACGAGCAGTACTTC. This gives the protein CSAESGGSFYEQYF. The J gene is TRBJ2-7, the V gene TRBV20-1, with 8 bases fitting TRBD2. Germline CDR1 DFQATT, CDR2 SNEGSKA (reference sequence). This CDR3 contains 14 residues. V shed 6 bases, J shed 3 bases, and the junction held 10 bases outside the gene matches.

This clonotype was counted between two and nine times. V usage is TRBV11-2 and J usage is TRBJ2-1; 9 nucleotides agree with TRBD2. Germline V gene lookup returns CDR1 SGHAT and CDR2 FQNNGV. The V gene end was trimmed by 3 bases and the J gene end by 8 bases; junction bases not matched to a gene: 8. This CDR3 contains 15 residues. The CDR3: CASSFERGERYEQFF. The CDR3 nucleotides are TGTGCCAGCAGCTTTGAGCGGGGGGAAAGATATGAGCAGTTCTTC.

The gene calls are TRBV6-4 and TRBJ2-1; TRBD2 matches at 10 bases. This CDR3 is 15 amino acids long. Germline CDR1 reads MRHNA; CDR2 reads SNTAGT. J was trimmed by 6 bases and V by 3 bases; bases with no gene match: 5. DNA of the CDR3: TGTGCCAGCAGTGAAGTGAGCGGGGGGGGCAATGAGCAGTTCTTC. Its translation: CASSEVSGGGNEQFF.

The chain combines TRBV5-1 with TRBJ1-5; no reliable D call. Germline V lookup: CDR1 SGHRS, CDR2 YFSETQ. This CDR3 spans 14 amino acids. V lost 0 bases and J lost 3, with 7 bases in between. Here the CDR3 reads CASSLGQDNQPQHF. CDR3 bases: TGCGCCAGCAGCTTGGGGCAGGACAATCAGCCCCAGCATTTT.

The rearrangement links TRBV24-1 to TRBJ2-3, with D perhaps matching TRBD2 (5 bases). Between the trimmed V and J ends, which lost 5 bases and 2 bases, there was a span of 13 bases. The CDR3 extends over 15 amino acids. The V gene's germline CDR1 is KGHDR and CDR2 SFDVKD. The CDR3 DNA sequence: TGTGCCACCAGTGTTGATAGCGTCTCCACAGATACGCAGTATTTT. As protein: CATSVDSVSTDTQYF.

This clonotype was counted only a few times. The chain links TRBV21-1 to TRBJ2-3; the table names TRBD2, a call not compared with the DNA. TRBV21-1 represents a pseudogene. This CDR3 has 18 residues. The DNA of the CDR3 is TGTGCCAGCAGCAAAGAACCTAGCGGGGGACCTAGCACAGATACGCAGTATTTT. This codes for CASSKEPSGGPSTDTQYF.

The genes are TRBV6-5 and TRBJ1-2, with D perhaps TRBD1 (5 bases). Per the germline V gene, CDR1 is MNHEY and CDR2 is SVGAGI. This CDR3 is built from 17 residues. V gave up 4 bases and J gave up 0 bases, with 18 bases separating them. The CDR3 reads CASSWGVEAIPNYGYTF. In DNA, the CDR3 is TGTGCCAGCAGTTGGGGGGTCGAAGCAATCCCTAACTATGGCTACACCTTC.

This clonotype was seen only a few times. The chain employs TRBV10-3 and TRBJ2-7, with a tentative D call TRBD1 (6 bases). Per the germline V gene, CDR1 is ENHRY and CDR2 is SYGVKD. V gave up 5 bases and J gave up 5 bases, with 13 bases separating them. This CDR3 is built from 13 residues. CDR3 loop: CAISPIQGNEQYF. CDR3 sequence (DNA): TGTGCCATCAGTCCTATACAGGGTAACGAGCAGTACTTC.

The rearrangement links TRBV5-5 to TRBJ2-2, with TRBD2 matching 12 bases. Germline assignment: CDR1 SGHKS and CDR2 YYEKEE (reference sequence). This CDR3 spans 15 amino acids. V was clipped by 5 bases and J by 3 bases; unmatched bases: 2. The CDR3 DNA follows: TGTGCCAGCAGTCTAGCGGGGGGGTACACCGGGGAGCTGTTTTTT. Protein: CASSLAGGYTGELFF.

This clonotype was seen only a few times. J is TRBJ1-1 and V is TRBV6-4; the match to TRBD1 covers 8 bases. The trim removed 6 bases at V and 4 bases at J, leaving 4 bases unmatched. Germline CDR1 and CDR2: MRHNA and SNTAGT. The CDR3 contains 13 residues. CDR3 amino acids: CASSATGGTEAFF. CDR3 bases: TGTGCCAGCAGCGCCACAGGGGGCACTGAAGCTTTCTTT.

In this sample, this clonotype turned up a few times. The chain has TRBV6-1 and TRBJ2-5; 8 nucleotides align to TRBD1. The V segment lost 6 bases and the J segment 1 base; nucleotides outside the gene matches: 4. The CDR3 has 14 residues. Germline V CDR1 and CDR2: MNHNS, SASEGT. The CDR3 protein is CASRTQGAQETQYF. The CDR3 bases are TGTGCCAGCAGAACCCAGGGGGCCCAAGAGACCCAGTACTTC.

V usage is TRBV20-1 and J usage is TRBJ2-7; D remains unclear. CDR3 length: 10 residues. Trimming removed 6 bases at V and 5 bases at J, with 8 bases between. Germline lookup yields CDR1 DFQATT and CDR2 SNEGSKA (reference sequence). CDR3 region: CSADIHEQYF. The CDR3 coding sequence is TGCAGTGCCGACATTCACGAGCAGTACTTC.

The V and J genes are TRBV7-2 and TRBJ2-1; D is undetermined. The assigned J gene may be wrong: the sequence end matches TRBJ2-7 better. The CDR3 length is 11 residues. CDR1 SGHTA and CDR2 FQGNSA come from the germline V gene. CDR3 residues: CASSQSREQYF. The DNA of the CDR3 is TGTGCCAGCAGCCAATCACGCGAGCAGTACTTC.

J is TRBJ2-3 and V is TRBV12-3 or TRBV12-4; 9 bases are a match to TRBD2. This CDR3 comprises 15 residues. J was trimmed by 1 base and V by 7 bases; bases with no gene match: 6. The CDR3 sequence is CASTRWTSGTDTQYF. Written as DNA, the CDR3 is TGTGCCAGCACCCGATGGACTAGCGGCACAGATACGCAGTATTTT.

This clonotype was seen repeatedly, ten times or more. CDR3 nucleotides: TGCGCCAGCAGCCACGGACTAGGGGATACGCAGTATTTT. Translation gives CASSHGLGDTQYF. The chain has TRBV4-1 and TRBJ2-3; 7 bases fit TRBD2. The germline V gene has CDR1 MGHRA and CDR2 YSYEKL. The CDR3 is 13 residues long. Trimming at V came to 3 bases and at J to 6 bases, leaving 3 bases not matched to a gene.

This clonotype was found a few times. The gene calls are TRBV20-1 and TRBJ1-4; the match to TRBD1 covers 8 bases. The J segment lost 6 bases and the V segment lost 3 bases, leaving 9 bases of the junction unmatched. This CDR3 is built from 15 residues. Germline CDR1 DFQATT, CDR2 SNEGSKA (reference sequence). CDR3 protein: CSARGWTGTHEKLFF. The CDR3, as DNA: TGCAGTGCTAGGGGATGGACAGGGACTCATGAAAAACTGTTTTTT.

As regards this clonotype: This clone may be a read error of a much larger clone one base away. The chain carries TRBV7-7 and TRBJ2-1, with TRBD1 as a possible D gene (7 bases). The CDR3 runs 15 residues. Per the germline V gene, CDR1 is SSHAT and CDR2 is FNYEAQ (reference sequence). CDR3 in amino acids: CTSSPGQQNYNEQFF. For the CDR3, the DNA is TGTACTAGCAGCCCGGGACAGCAGAACTACAATGAGCAGTTCTTC.

Concerning this clonotype: Germline and junction disagree at one end, which may indicate a read error. The chain uses TRBV12-5 and TRBJ2-1; no clear D. The length of the CDR3 is 17 residues. CDR1 LGHNT and CDR2 FRNRAP come from the germline V gene. CDR3 in DNA: TGTGTTAGTGGTTTGTACCTCGCCAGAAGCTCCTACAATGAGCAGTTCTTC. Amino acid sequence: CVSGLYLARSSYNEQFF.

The V call is TRBV29-1, the J call TRBJ1-5, with TRBD1 identical over 8 bases. Germline assignment: CDR1 SQVTM and CDR2 ANQGSEA. V was pared by 6 bases and J by 7 bases, with 8 bases of the junction left unmatched. The CDR3 spans 13 residues. CDR3 bases: TGCAGCGTGGCAGGGGGCGTCGGACAGCCCCAGCATTTT. Translating gives CSVAGGVGQPQHF. The full variable domain, with the rest looked up from reference TRBV29-1 and TRBJ1-5, is SAVISQKPSRDICQRGTSLTIQCQVDSQVTMMFWYRQQPGQSLTLIATANQGSEATYESGFVIDKFPISRPNLTFSTLTVSNMSPEDSSIYLCSVAGGVGQPQHFGDGTRLSIL.